This is a list of T cell receptor beta chains from one sample in a study of breast tumors, draining lymph nodes, adjacent tissues. TCRdb ran MiXCR on the multiplex PCR reads and lists one entry per CDR3 protein. The table has 130,000 or so distinct CDR3 sequences, around 20% seen once. Sequencing input: axillary lymph node tissue. These receptors all stem from a female donor with breast cancer. Some clones in this sample may be carry-over from other donors' samples. Both conserved end residues are part of each CDR3. Each record gives: V gene, D gene, J gene, clone size, CDR3 protein, CDR3 DNA. A D gene is named only where the DNA matches it firmly. Expanded clones get a size class; other rows say once, few or many, or leave the size out.

V gene: TRBV20-1
D gene: .
J gene: TRBJ2-1
clone size: .
CDR3 protein: CSARVVYNEQFF
CDR3 DNA: TGCAGTGCTAGAGTTGTCTACAATGAGCAGTTCTTC

V gene: TRBV18
D gene: TRBD2
J gene: TRBJ2-3
clone size: many
CDR3 protein: CASSRGGRDTQYF
CDR3 DNA: TGTGCCAGCTCCCGGGGGGGGCGAGATACGCAGTATTTT

V gene: TRBV5-8
D gene: .
J gene: TRBJ1-2
clone size: many
CDR3 protein: CASSGPGGYGYTF
CDR3 DNA: TGTGCCAGCAGCGGACCGGGGGGCTATGGCTACACCTTC

V gene: TRBV7-9
D gene: .
J gene: TRBJ2-1
clone size: many
CDR3 protein: CASSFAGNEQFF
CDR3 DNA: TGTGCCAGCAGCTTTGCAGGAAATGAGCAGTTCTTC

V gene: TRBV27
D gene: .
J gene: TRBJ2-1
clone size: .
CDR3 protein: CASSLSGDGNEQFF
CDR3 DNA: TGTGCCAGCAGTTTATCAGGTGACGGGAATGAGCAGTTCTTC

V gene: TRBV20-1
D gene: .
J gene: TRBJ2-7
clone size: many
CDR3 protein: CSATWTNSYEQYF
CDR3 DNA: TGCAGTGCTACGTGGACTAACTCCTACGAGCAGTACTTC

V gene: TRBV28
D gene: TRBD2
J gene: TRBJ2-7
clone size: .
CDR3 protein: CASSLPGGFYEQYF
CDR3 DNA: TGTGCCAGCAGCCTACCGGGGGGGTTCTACGAGCAGTACTTC

V gene: TRBV18
D gene: TRBD1
J gene: TRBJ2-7
clone size: many
CDR3 protein: CASSPWGQGANEQYF
CDR3 DNA: TGTGCCAGCTCACCATGGGGACAGGGGGCTAACGAGCAGTACTTC

V gene: TRBV2
D gene: TRBD1
J gene: TRBJ1-4
clone size: many
CDR3 protein: CASSEEGTGTEKLFF
CDR3 DNA: TGTGCCAGCAGTGAAGAGGGGACAGGGACTGAAAAACTGTTTTTT

V gene: TRBV30
D gene: .
J gene: TRBJ1-2
clone size: many
CDR3 protein: CACLLDSGVGYTF
CDR3 DNA: TGTGCCTGCCTCCTGGACTCAGGGGTTGGCTACACCTTC

V gene: TRBV9
D gene: .
J gene: TRBJ1-1
clone size: once
CDR3 protein: CASSVVGQEGEAFF
CDR3 DNA: TGTGCCAGCAGCGTAGTAGGGCAGGAAGGGGAAGCTTTCTTT

V gene: TRBV3-1
D gene: .
J gene: TRBJ1-2
clone size: many
CDR3 protein: CASSPAETRSYTF
CDR3 DNA: TGTGCCAGCAGCCCCGCAGAGACTCGCAGCTACACCTTC

V gene: TRBV11-2
D gene: .
J gene: TRBJ2-7
clone size: many
CDR3 protein: CASSLGGGDYEQYF
CDR3 DNA: TGTGCCAGCAGCTTAGGGGGTGGGGACTACGAGCAGTACTTC

V gene: TRBV5-6
D gene: .
J gene: TRBJ2-3
clone size: many
CDR3 protein: CASSPTHARYTDTQYF
CDR3 DNA: TGTGCCAGCAGCCCCACGCATGCCAGATACACAGATACGCAGTATTTT

V gene: TRBV20-1
D gene: .
J gene: TRBJ1-4
clone size: .
CDR3 protein: CSASATSEKLFF
CDR3 DNA: TGCAGTGCTAGCGCGACTAGCGAAAAACTGTTTTTT

V gene: TRBV12-3/TRBV12-4
D gene: .
J gene: TRBJ1-3
clone size: many
CDR3 protein: CASRASSGNTIYF
CDR3 DNA: TGTGCCAGCAGGGCCTCGAGCGGCAACACCATATATTTT

V gene: TRBV19
D gene: TRBD1
J gene: TRBJ1-4
clone size: many
CDR3 protein: CASSRPLGQGLTNEKLFF
CDR3 DNA: TGTGCCAGTAGTAGACCCCTCGGACAGGGTTTAACTAATGAAAAACTGTTTTTT

V gene: TRBV7-3
D gene: .
J gene: TRBJ2-5
clone size: many
CDR3 protein: CASSLNGGQGMYQETQYF
CDR3 DNA: TGTGCCAGCAGCTTAAACGGAGGACAAGGGATGTACCAAGAGACCCAGTACTTC

V gene: TRBV19
D gene: TRBD1
J gene: TRBJ1-2
clone size: many
CDR3 protein: CASSTEGQANYGYTF
CDR3 DNA: TGTGCCAGTAGTACGGAGGGACAGGCTAACTATGGCTACACCTTC

V gene: TRBV5-1
D gene: TRBD2
J gene: TRBJ2-1
clone size: many
CDR3 protein: CASSPSGDDYNEQFF
CDR3 DNA: TGCGCCAGCAGTCCTAGCGGGGACGACTACAATGAGCAGTTCTTC

V gene: TRBV14
D gene: TRBD2
J gene: TRBJ2-1
clone size: many
CDR3 protein: CASSPSSGSFSYNEQFF
CDR3 DNA: TGTGCCAGCAGCCCATCTAGCGGGAGTTTCTCCTACAATGAGCAGTTCTTC

V gene: TRBV20-1
D gene: TRBD2
J gene: TRBJ2-3
clone size: many
CDR3 protein: CSADLAGKTDTQYF
CDR3 DNA: TGCAGTGCTGACCTAGCGGGAAAGACAGATACGCAGTATTTT

V gene: TRBV27
D gene: .
J gene: TRBJ1-4
clone size: few
CDR3 protein: CASSFGDEKLFF
CDR3 DNA: TGTGCCAGCAGTTTCGGTGACGAAAAACTGTTTTTT

V gene: TRBV20-1
D gene: .
J gene: TRBJ2-7
clone size: many
CDR3 protein: CSARWDNSYEQYF
CDR3 DNA: TGCAGTGCCCGGTGGGACAACTCCTACGAGCAGTACTTC

V gene: TRBV7-9
D gene: .
J gene: TRBJ2-7
clone size: many
CDR3 protein: CASSLVPGAYEQYF
CDR3 DNA: TGTGCCAGCAGCTTAGTGCCGGGCGCCTACGAGCAGTACTTC

V gene: TRBV29-1
D gene: TRBD2
J gene: TRBJ2-5
clone size: many
CDR3 protein: CSVLQWGTSGKETQYF
CDR3 DNA: TGCAGCGTTCTTCAGTGGGGGACTAGCGGGAAAGAGACCCAGTACTTC

V gene: TRBV10-3
D gene: TRBD1
J gene: TRBJ1-2
clone size: many
CDR3 protein: CAISELGTGGYTF
CDR3 DNA: TGTGCCATCAGTGAGCTGGGGACAGGTGGCTACACCTTC

V gene: TRBV5-1
D gene: .
J gene: TRBJ2-3
clone size: many
CDR3 protein: CASSPPGSADTQYF
CDR3 DNA: TGCGCCAGCAGCCCACCCGGGAGCGCAGATACGCAGTATTTT

V gene: TRBV20-1
D gene: TRBD2
J gene: TRBJ2-3
clone size: many
CDR3 protein: CSARDRQGLAGPQTQYF
CDR3 DNA: TGCAGTGCTAGAGATCGCCAGGGACTAGCGGGACCCCAGACGCAGTATTTT

V gene: TRBV6-1
D gene: TRBD2
J gene: TRBJ2-7
clone size: many
CDR3 protein: CASKEAASGTYEQYF
CDR3 DNA: TGTGCCAGCAAAGAAGCAGCTAGCGGCACCTACGAGCAGTACTTC

V gene: TRBV2
D gene: TRBD2
J gene: TRBJ2-3
clone size: many
CDR3 protein: CASSLLAGEPTDTQYF
CDR3 DNA: TGTGCCAGCAGCCTACTAGCGGGAGAACCCACAGATACGCAGTATTTT

V gene: TRBV11-2
D gene: .
J gene: TRBJ1-4
clone size: many
CDR3 protein: CASTAQGEKLFF
CDR3 DNA: TGTGCCAGCACCGCACAGGGTGAAAAACTGTTTTTT

V gene: TRBV4-1
D gene: .
J gene: TRBJ1-4
clone size: few
CDR3 protein: CASSQGQGATNEKLFF
CDR3 DNA: TGCGCCAGCAGCCAAGGGCAGGGCGCAACTAATGAAAAACTGTTTTTT

V gene: TRBV5-1
D gene: .
J gene: TRBJ2-7
clone size: many
CDR3 protein: CASSGSTYEQYF
CDR3 DNA: TGCGCCAGCAGTGGCAGTACCTACGAGCAGTACTTC

V gene: TRBV28
D gene: .
J gene: TRBJ1-2
clone size: few
CDR3 protein: CASSRTAYGYTF
CDR3 DNA: TGTGCCAGCAGTCGGACAGCCTATGGCTACACCTTC

V gene: TRBV7-3
D gene: TRBD2
J gene: TRBJ2-7
clone size: many
CDR3 protein: CASSLSLAGEQYF
CDR3 DNA: TGTGCCAGCAGCTTAAGTCTAGCGGGCGAGCAGTACTTC

V gene: TRBV28
D gene: .
J gene: TRBJ1-3
clone size: .
CDR3 protein: CASSLPGISGNTIYF
CDR3 DNA: TGTGCCAGCAGTTTACCGGGCATCTCTGGAAACACCATATATTTT

V gene: TRBV28
D gene: .
J gene: TRBJ2-7
clone size: many
CDR3 protein: CASSLVPVGSYEQYF
CDR3 DNA: TGTGCCAGCAGTTTGGTCCCGGTGGGATCCTACGAGCAGTACTTC

V gene: TRBV4-1
D gene: .
J gene: TRBJ2-1
clone size: many
CDR3 protein: CASSQHPTTVPNVEQFF
CDR3 DNA: TGCGCCAGCAGCCAACATCCTACGACGGTTCCTAACGTCGAGCAGTTCTTC

V gene: TRBV4-1
D gene: .
J gene: TRBJ2-1
clone size: many
CDR3 protein: CASSHGVSYNEQFF
CDR3 DNA: TGCGCCAGCAGCCACGGGGTGTCCTACAATGAGCAGTTCTTC

V gene: TRBV4-2
D gene: .
J gene: TRBJ2-1
clone size: many
CDR3 protein: CASSQDMGSRSYNEQFF
CDR3 DNA: TGTGCCAGCAGCCAAGATATGGGGAGTCGTTCCTACAATGAGCAGTTCTTC

V gene: TRBV11-3
D gene: TRBD2
J gene: TRBJ2-5
clone size: many
CDR3 protein: CASSAGGWETQYF
CDR3 DNA: TGTGCCAGCAGCGCGGGGGGCTGGGAGACCCAGTACTTC

V gene: TRBV5-1
D gene: TRBD2
J gene: TRBJ2-7
clone size: many
CDR3 protein: CASSLGTSGRQSYEQYF
CDR3 DNA: TGCGCCAGCAGCTTGGGGACTAGCGGGAGGCAATCCTACGAGCAGTACTTC

V gene: TRBV15
D gene: TRBD1
J gene: TRBJ2-7
clone size: many
CDR3 protein: CATSSGQGAYEQYF
CDR3 DNA: TGTGCCACCAGCAGTGGACAGGGGGCCTACGAGCAGTACTTC

V gene: TRBV6-5
D gene: .
J gene: TRBJ2-7
clone size: many
CDR3 protein: CASRTYEQYF
CDR3 DNA: TGTGCCAGCAGAACATACGAGCAGTACTTC

V gene: TRBV20-1
D gene: TRBD2
J gene: TRBJ2-3
clone size: many
CDR3 protein: CSATTSGGRTDTQYF
CDR3 DNA: TGCAGTGCGACAACTAGCGGGGGCCGTACAGATACGCAGTATTTT

V gene: TRBV15
D gene: .
J gene: TRBJ2-7
clone size: many
CDR3 protein: CATSRDLAGNYEQYF
CDR3 DNA: TGTGCCACCAGCAGAGATTTGGCGGGGAACTACGAGCAGTACTTC

V gene: TRBV18
D gene: TRBD1
J gene: TRBJ2-3
clone size: .
CDR3 protein: CASSPLAGGTGTQYF
CDR3 DNA: TGTGCCAGCTCACCACTGGCAGGGGGCACAGGTACGCAGTATTTT

V gene: TRBV20-1
D gene: .
J gene: TRBJ2-4
clone size: .
CDR3 protein: CSARDRLAKNIQYF
CDR3 DNA: TGCAGTGCTAGAGATCGACTAGCCAAAAACATTCAGTACTTC

V gene: TRBV18
D gene: TRBD1
J gene: TRBJ1-2
clone size: many
CDR3 protein: CASSPLGQGWDGYTF
CDR3 DNA: TGTGCCAGCTCACCACTTGGACAGGGGTGGGATGGCTACACCTTC

V gene: TRBV7-9
D gene: .
J gene: TRBJ2-7
clone size: many
CDR3 protein: CASSLQVSYEQYF
CDR3 DNA: TGTGCCAGCAGCTTACAGGTCTCCTACGAGCAGTACTTC

V gene: TRBV12-5
D gene: TRBD2
J gene: TRBJ2-2
clone size: many
CDR3 protein: CASGWGIGRAGELFF
CDR3 DNA: TGTGCTAGTGGTTGGGGTATCGGGAGGGCCGGGGAGCTGTTTTTT

V gene: TRBV28
D gene: .
J gene: TRBJ1-6
clone size: many
CDR3 protein: CASSPGNSPLHF
CDR3 DNA: TGTGCCAGCAGTCCAGGGAATTCACCCCTCCACTTT

V gene: TRBV30
D gene: .
J gene: TRBJ2-2
clone size: .
CDR3 protein: CAWNVDIGELFF
CDR3 DNA: TGTGCCTGGAATGTAGATATCGGGGAGCTGTTTTTT

V gene: TRBV6-1
D gene: .
J gene: TRBJ2-7
clone size: many
CDR3 protein: CASRASGGSAYEQYF
CDR3 DNA: TGTGCCAGCAGGGCCAGCGGAGGATCGGCCTACGAGCAGTACTTC

V gene: TRBV9
D gene: TRBD2
J gene: TRBJ2-1
clone size: many
CDR3 protein: CASSPQPGLAGGTSSYNEQFF
CDR3 DNA: TGTGCCAGCAGCCCCCAACCGGGCCTAGCGGGAGGGACGAGCTCCTACAATGAGCAGTTCTTC

V gene: TRBV5-1
D gene: .
J gene: TRBJ2-7
clone size: many
CDR3 protein: CASSLSVGAREQYF
CDR3 DNA: TGCGCCAGCAGCTTGTCAGTGGGGGCGAGAGAGCAGTACTTC

V gene: TRBV5-1
D gene: .
J gene: TRBJ2-7
clone size: many
CDR3 protein: CASSLGLLYEQYF
CDR3 DNA: TGCGCCAGCAGCTTGGGTCTTCTCTACGAGCAGTACTTC

V gene: TRBV9
D gene: TRBD2
J gene: TRBJ2-3
clone size: many
CDR3 protein: CASSVEAGGFTDTQYF
CDR3 DNA: TGTGCCAGCAGCGTAGAGGCGGGGGGGTTCACAGATACGCAGTATTTT

V gene: TRBV20-1
D gene: .
J gene: TRBJ1-5
clone size: many
CDR3 protein: CSASSLGNQPQHF
CDR3 DNA: TGCAGTGCTAGTTCGCTGGGCAATCAGCCCCAGCATTTT